The 12 T cell receptor beta chains presented below share a single source sample, sequenced in a study of tumor-infiltrating lymphocytes in glioblastoma multiforme (dated by TCRdb to about 2017). Sequencing took place on an Illumina HiSeq 2500. A modified ARM-PCR protocol with multiple V-beta primers and a C-beta primer was used to build TCRB libraries from RNA via three nested multiplex PCR rounds. TCRdb trimmed public reads at Q25 via fastp, called clones via MiXCR and kept in-frame beta chains. When rows share a CDR3 protein, they turn into one entry using the most common DNA and genes. This sample has roughly 15,000 distinct CDR3 sequences in its table, and over 65% of those were observed once. Clones ranked in the top ten supply around two fifths of the sample. The specimen sequenced was brain tumor tissue. The receptors were gathered from a male donor with glioblastoma.

J is TRBJ2-5 and V is TRBV4-2; D is possibly TRBD2 (5 bases). Trimming left V 0 bases short and J 5 bases short, with 13 bases between. CDR1 is LGHNA and CDR2 is YNFKEQ in the germline V gene. This CDR3 spans 15 amino acids. The CDR3 nucleotides are TGTGCCAGCAGCCAAGAAAGAGGGTATGGGGAGACCCAGTACTTC. Encoded protein: CASSQERGYGETQYF.

V is TRBV10-3 and J is TRBJ2-1; D gene ambiguous. This CDR3 has 15 residues. The V and J ends lost 6 bases and 9 bases respectively, with 21 bases between them. Germline V gene lookup returns CDR1 ENHRY and CDR2 SYGVKD. The CDR3 DNA is TGTGCCATCAGCAACTGGGAATTGGGTAGTGGTGAGCAGTTCTTC. It specifies CAISNWELGSGEQFF.

This clonotype was counted a few times. This chain joins TRBV11-3 and TRBJ2-1, with D unclear. CDR3 size: 13 residues. CDR1 is SGHNT and CDR2 is YENEEA in the germline V gene. V was trimmed by 3 bases and J by 8 bases, leaving 11 bases between them. CDR3 DNA: TGTGCCAGCAGCTTCACAAACGGAGATGAGCAGTTCTTC. Translated: CASSFTNGDEQFF.

This clonotype was seen a single time. Mismatch with germline at one junction end may stem from a read error. The CDR3 region is CSAETGAEDTQYF. The CDR3 bases are TGCAGCGCTGAAACCGGGGCTGAAGATACGCAATATTTT. The chain joins TRBV29-1 to TRBJ2-3, with D perhaps matching TRBD1 or TRBD2 (5 bases each). The germline V gene encodes CDR1 SQVTM and CDR2 ANQGSEA. The CDR3 loop spans 13 amino acids.

The V and J genes are TRBV20-1 and TRBJ2-2, with D tentatively TRBD1 or TRBD2 (5 bases each). The V end was cut by 6 bases, the J end by 2 bases, with 16 bases between. The CDR3 sequence is 15 residues long. Germline CDR1 is DFQATT and CDR2 is SNEGSKA (reference sequence). CDR3 protein: CSARYGALNTGELFF. CDR3 DNA: TGCAGTGCCCGGTACGGGGCACTTAACACCGGGGAGCTGTTTTTT.

The chain uses TRBV11-3 and TRBJ2-5; D ambiguous. CDR3 length equals 14 residues. Germline CDR1 reads SGHNT; CDR2 reads YENEEA. V gave up 1 base and J gave up 5 bases, with 11 bases separating them. CDR3 nucleotide sequence: TGTGCCAGCAGCTTAGGGGCCACTCACGAGACCCAGTACTTC. Protein sequence: CASSLGATHETQYF.

The V call is TRBV11-2, the J call TRBJ2-1; TRBD2 matches 9 bases. CDR1 and CDR2 (germline): SGHAT, FQNNGV. The CDR3 sequence is 16 residues long. J gave up 4 bases and V 0 bases, and 4 bases lay outside the gene matches. The CDR3 nucleotides read TGTGCCAGCAGCTTAGATCTAGCGGGACTGTACAATGAGCAGTTCTTC. It is translated as CASSLDLAGLYNEQFF.

This clonotype was seen only a few times. No conserved phenylalanine or tryptophan ends this CDR3, so it is likely a read error. The DNA is omitted, as the CDR3 cannot be located on it reliably, and the CDR3 follows TCRdb's listing. The chain employs TRBV29-1 and TRBJ1-1. The germline CDR1 and CDR2 sequences are SQVTM and ANQGSEA. The CDR3 is made up of 12 amino acids, end residues included. The CDR3 sequence is CSATTANNESFL.

The chain's CDR3 is CASSYNRGTEKLFF. The CDR3 DNA is TGTGCCAGCAGTTACAACAGGGGAACGGAAAAACTGTTTTTT. The chain combines TRBV6-5 with TRBJ1-4; 7 bases are a match to TRBD1. V shed 2 bases and J 8 bases; nucleotides not matched to a gene: 5. The CDR3 consists of 14 residues. Germline loops: CDR1 MNHEY, CDR2 SVGAGI.

This chain uses TRBV11-2 with TRBJ2-2; D unclear. The CDR3 is 15 residues long. With 7 bases removed from V and 0 bases from J, the gap between germline ends came to 12 bases. CDR1 is SGHAT, CDR2 FQNNGV, per germline. In DNA form, the CDR3 reads TGTGCCAGCACTAAACATGGGACGAACACCGGGGAGCTGTTTTTT. It encodes CASTKHGTNTGELFF.

The chain combines TRBV6-1 with TRBJ1-4; D not resolved. The V end lost 3 bases, the J end lost 0 bases, and 14 bases lay between the germline ends. The CDR3 is made up of 17 amino acids. The germline CDR1 and CDR2 sequences are MNHNS and SASEGT. The CDR3 DNA reads as TGTGCCAGCAGTGACAGGTCAAACCTTGCAACTAATGAAAAACTGTTTTTT. Its translation is CASSDRSNLATNEKLFF.

A note on this clonotype: A read error is possible here, since a much larger clone lies one base away. V and J are TRBV11-2 and TRBJ2-5; no reliable D call. The CDR3 is made up of 13 amino acids. With 2 bases removed from V and 6 bases from J, the gap between germline ends came to 10 bases. Germline V lookup: CDR1 SGHAT, CDR2 FQNNGV. CDR3 sequence: CASSLTTQKTQYF. DNA of the CDR3: TGTGCCAGCAGCTTAACCACACAAAAGACCCAGTACTTC.